The next 9 T cell receptor beta chains were all read from a single sample in a study of blood T cell repertoires in COVID-19 (TCRdb year 2020). Libraries were prepared through the immunoSEQ multiplex PCR assay. Held by TCRdb, this immuneACCESS table contains in-frame sequences only and omits some clones. Under half of the omission traces to an unresolved V gene where checked; the cause of the rest is unknown. This sample gives tens of thousands of clones in total; approximately 80% of them show up just once. The leading ten clones occupy around 4.1% of the sample. Material: peripheral blood. The receptors stem from a woman aged 55-69 years with acute or convalescent COVID-19.

The J gene is TRBJ1-2, the V gene TRBV7-2; weak D call: TRBD1 (5 bases). The germline V and J ends were trimmed by 0 bases and 6 bases, with 11 bases remaining between them. Germline V gives CDR1 SGHTA, CDR2 FQGNSA. This CDR3 has 14 amino acids. The CDR3 is CASSLAHRGDGYTF. As DNA, the CDR3 is TGTGCCAGCAGCTTAGCGCACCGGGGGGATGGCTACACCTTC.

This sequence joins TRBV11-2 and TRBJ1-1; D may be TRBD1 (5 bases). Germline values: CDR1 SGHAT, CDR2 FQNNGV. CDR3 length: 14 amino acids. Deletions cut 3 bases from V and 11 bases from J, with 19 bases between. Here the CDR3 DNA reads TGTGCCAGCAGCTTGGGAAGGGACTCAAAACAGGCTTTCTTT. This translates into CASSLGRDSKQAFF.

V gene TRBV19 combines with J gene TRBJ1-5; the match to TRBD1 covers 8 bases. CDR1 is LNHDA and CDR2 is SQIVND in the germline V gene (reference sequence). The trim removed 5 bases at V and 5 bases at J, leaving 2 bases unmatched. The CDR3 consists of 13 residues. The CDR3 spells CASSRTGHQPQHF. In nucleotides, the CDR3 is TGTGCCAGTAGTCGGACAGGGCATCAGCCCCAGCATTTT.

V is TRBV4-2 and J is TRBJ2-4; tentatively, D is TRBD1 (5 bases). V dropped 3 bases and J dropped 8 bases, with 11 bases sitting between them. CDR1 LGHNA and CDR2 YNFKEQ come from the germline V gene. The CDR3 sequence is 13 residues long. The CDR3: CASSQKTGDIQYF. For the CDR3, the DNA is TGTGCCAGCAGCCAGAAAACAGGTGACATTCAGTACTTC.

The chain combines TRBV4-2 with TRBJ2-7, with D tentatively TRBD1 (6 bases). The ends were cut back, 5 bases at V and 1 base at J, with 12 bases in the middle. Germline lookup yields CDR1 LGHNA and CDR2 YNFKEQ. This CDR3 comprises 14 residues. The CDR3 spells CASSGGPGSYEQYF. The DNA for the CDR3 is TGTGCCAGCAGCGGGGGCCCAGGATCCTACGAGCAGTACTTC.

The table lists this clone with a few counts. The chain recombines TRBV5-1 with TRBJ2-6, with TRBD1 identical over 7 bases. This CDR3 comprises 18 residues. After removal of 4 bases from V and 3 bases from J, the junction contained 13 bases not matched to a gene. Germline V gives CDR1 SGHRS, CDR2 YFSETQ. Here the CDR3 DNA reads TGCGCCAGCAGCGATGCAAGACAGGGCGGTATTGGGGCCAACGTCCTGACTTTC. The encoded protein is CASSDARQGGIGANVLTF.

This clone has only one observation. This chain connects TRBV9 to TRBJ2-3; possible D gene TRBD2, 5 bases. Between the trimmed V and J ends, which lost 3 bases and 0 bases, there was a span of 11 bases. Germline values: CDR1 SGDLS, CDR2 YYNGEE. The CDR3 has 15 amino acids. CDR3 protein: CASSESGTSTDTQYF. CDR3 sequence (DNA): TGTGCCAGCAGCGAAAGCGGCACTAGCACAGATACGCAGTATTTT.

The chain uses TRBV24-1 and TRBJ1-5; the D gene is possibly TRBD1 (6 bases). V was pared by 7 bases and J by 4 bases, with 10 bases between. Germline V CDR1 and CDR2: KGHDR, SFDVKD. This CDR3 has 13 amino acids. CDR3 nucleotide sequence: TGTGCCACCAGCGGGACACAAAATCAGCCCCAGCATTTT. It is translated as CATSGTQNQPQHF.

The genes are TRBV13 and TRBJ2-2; D remains ambiguous. Per germline, CDR1 PRHDT and CDR2 FYEKMQ (reference sequence). The CDR3 runs 15 residues. The germline V and J ends were trimmed by 0 bases and 0 bases, with 5 bases remaining between them. CDR3 sequence: CASSLGTSNTGELFF. The CDR3 bases are TGTGCCAGCAGCTTAGGAACTTCGAACACCGGGGAGCTGTTTTTT.